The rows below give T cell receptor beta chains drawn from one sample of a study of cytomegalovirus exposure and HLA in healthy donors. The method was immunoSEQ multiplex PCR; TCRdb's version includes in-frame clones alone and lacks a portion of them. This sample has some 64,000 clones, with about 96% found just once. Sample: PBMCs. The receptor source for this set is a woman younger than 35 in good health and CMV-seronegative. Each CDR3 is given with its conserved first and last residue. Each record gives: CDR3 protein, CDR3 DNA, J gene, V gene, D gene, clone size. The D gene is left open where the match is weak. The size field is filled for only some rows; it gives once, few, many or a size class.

CDR3aa: CASSEARVGQYF
CDR3nt: TGTGCCAGCAGTGAAGCTCGCGTTGGGCAGTACTTC
j_gene: TRBJ2-7
v_gene: TRBV6-1
d_gene: -
abundance: -

CDR3aa: CATSRPPGTKLTDTQYF
CDR3nt: TGTGCCACCAGCAGGCCCCCAGGGACAAAACTCACAGATACGCAGTATTTT
j_gene: TRBJ2-3
v_gene: TRBV15
d_gene: -
abundance: -

CDR3aa: CASRQQEQNTEAFF
CDR3nt: TGTGCCAGCAGACAACAGGAGCAGAACACTGAAGCTTTCTTT
j_gene: TRBJ1-1
v_gene: TRBV6-4
d_gene: -
abundance: -

CDR3aa: CASSRRGSGANVLTF
CDR3nt: TGTGCCAGCAGCCGCAGGGGCTCTGGGGCCAACGTCCTGACTTTC
j_gene: TRBJ2-6
v_gene: TRBV11-1
d_gene: -
abundance: -

CDR3aa: CASSGGLAGNTYEQYF
CDR3nt: TGTGCCAGCAGCGGGGGACTAGCGGGTAATACCTACGAGCAGTACTTC
j_gene: TRBJ2-7
v_gene: TRBV5-4
d_gene: TRBD2
abundance: -

CDR3aa: CASSLQRGVETQYF
CDR3nt: TGTGCCAGCAGTTTACAGCGGGGGGTGGAGACCCAGTACTTC
j_gene: TRBJ2-5
v_gene: TRBV28
d_gene: TRBD2
abundance: once

CDR3aa: CASSGGYQETQYF
CDR3nt: TGTGCCAGCTCTGGGGGGTACCAAGAGACCCAGTACTTC
j_gene: TRBJ2-5
v_gene: TRBV18
d_gene: -
abundance: -

CDR3aa: CASSFPTRKETQYF
CDR3nt: TGTGCCAGCAGTTTCCCCACGCGAAAAGAGACCCAGTACTTC
j_gene: TRBJ2-5
v_gene: TRBV28
d_gene: -
abundance: -

CDR3aa: CASSIALAPRTGVRTGELFF
CDR3nt: TGTGCCAGTAGTATAGCCCTGGCCCCCCGGACAGGGGTACGGACCGGGGAGCTGTTTTTT
j_gene: TRBJ2-2
v_gene: TRBV19
d_gene: TRBD1
abundance: -

CDR3aa: CASSPRGGRETQYF
CDR3nt: TGTGCCAGCTCACCCCGGGGGGGTCGGGAGACCCAGTACTTC
j_gene: TRBJ2-5
v_gene: TRBV18
d_gene: TRBD2
abundance: -

CDR3aa: CASSPAGGTNEKLFF
CDR3nt: TGTGCCAGTAGTCCGGCCGGGGGTACTAATGAAAAACTGTTTTTT
j_gene: TRBJ1-4
v_gene: TRBV19
d_gene: -
abundance: -

CDR3aa: CASSFDSGNGEQFF
CDR3nt: TGTGCCAGCAGCTTCGATAGCGGGAACGGTGAGCAGTTCTTC
j_gene: TRBJ2-1
v_gene: TRBV7-9
d_gene: TRBD2
abundance: -

CDR3aa: CASSLRTQGYGYTF
CDR3nt: TGTGCCAGCAGTTTACGGACCCAGGGCTATGGCTACACCTTC
j_gene: TRBJ1-2
v_gene: TRBV28
d_gene: -
abundance: few

CDR3aa: CAISSRAEGQPQHF
CDR3nt: TGTGCCATCAGTTCCAGGGCGGAGGGTCAGCCCCAGCATTTT
j_gene: TRBJ1-5
v_gene: TRBV10-3
d_gene: -
abundance: -

CDR3aa: CASRQQRGSTDTQYF
CDR3nt: TGTGCCAGCAGACAACAACGGGGGAGCACAGATACGCAGTATTTT
j_gene: TRBJ2-3
v_gene: TRBV7-9
d_gene: -
abundance: -

CDR3aa: CASSPPGGGDWETQYF
CDR3nt: TGTGCCAGCAGTCCCCCCGGAGGGGGGGATTGGGAGACCCAGTACTTC
j_gene: TRBJ2-5
v_gene: TRBV28
d_gene: -
abundance: -

CDR3aa: CASSPQIAGGPNEQFF
CDR3nt: TGCGCCAGCAGCCCCCAGATAGCGGGGGGGCCGAATGAGCAGTTCTTC
j_gene: TRBJ2-1
v_gene: TRBV4-3
d_gene: TRBD2
abundance: -

CDR3aa: CASSVGVGGTDTQYF
CDR3nt: TGTGCCAGCAGCGTAGGGGTAGGGGGCACAGATACGCAGTATTTT
j_gene: TRBJ2-3
v_gene: TRBV9
d_gene: -
abundance: -

CDR3aa: CASSRDRFQPQHF
CDR3nt: TGTGCCAGTAGTCGGGACAGGTTTCAGCCCCAGCATTTT
j_gene: TRBJ1-5
v_gene: TRBV19
d_gene: TRBD1
abundance: few

CDR3aa: CATTLGLATNEKLFF
CDR3nt: TGTGCCACCACCCTGGGCCTTGCAACTAATGAAAAACTGTTTTTT
j_gene: TRBJ1-4
v_gene: TRBV28
d_gene: -
abundance: -

CDR3aa: CASSQRLSTDTQYF
CDR3nt: TGTGCCAGCAGCCAGCGACTTAGCACAGATACGCAGTATTTT
j_gene: TRBJ2-3
v_gene: TRBV14
d_gene: -
abundance: once

CDR3aa: CASSLLQGAKYTEAFF
CDR3nt: TGCGCCAGCAGCTTGTTGCAGGGGGCAAAATACACTGAAGCTTTCTTT
j_gene: TRBJ1-1
v_gene: TRBV5-1
d_gene: TRBD1
abundance: -

CDR3aa: CSVGQGHTEAFF
CDR3nt: TGCAGCGTTGGACAGGGGCACACTGAAGCTTTCTTT
j_gene: TRBJ1-1
v_gene: TRBV29-1
d_gene: TRBD1
abundance: once

CDR3aa: CASSQVEGATEAFF
CDR3nt: TGCGCCAGCAGCCAAGTGGAGGGGGCCACTGAAGCTTTCTTT
j_gene: TRBJ1-1
v_gene: TRBV4-3
d_gene: TRBD1
abundance: -

CDR3aa: CASSIAAGTVYNEQFF
CDR3nt: TGTGCCAGTAGTATAGCGGCGGGGACGGTCTACAATGAGCAGTTCTTC
j_gene: TRBJ2-1
v_gene: TRBV19
d_gene: -
abundance: -